A single sample gave rise to the 30 T cell receptor beta chains below, sequenced in a study of Tregs in tolerant kidney transplant recipients. Mixed chimerism was transient after nonmyeloablative marrow transplants from related graft donors. TCRdb's table, derived via immunoSEQ multiplex PCR, lists solely in-frame clones and lacks some. The table includes 80,000 or so clones, roughly 90% detected once. The sample consisted of CD4+ T cells from blood (PBMCs), taken 24 months after the transplant. The source of these receptors is a human patient who received a combined kidney and bone marrow transplant. The graft donor may have contributed some T cells.

The rearrangement joins TRBV5-1 to TRBJ1-6; TRBD1 matches at 9 bases. Trimming removed 0 bases from V and 8 bases from J; junction bases left unmatched: 6. The CDR3 runs to 16 residues. The V gene's germline CDR1 is SGHRS and CDR2 YFSETQ. In nucleotides, the CDR3 is TGCGCCAGCAGCTTGGCGACAGGGGGAAGGGATTCACCCCTCCACTTT. Translating it yields CASSLATGGRDSPLHF.

This chain joins TRBV2 and TRBJ2-3; 11 nucleotides match TRBD2. CDR1 SNHLY and CDR2 FYNNEI come from the germline V gene. The CDR3 sequence is 18 residues long. The junction had 9 bases not matched to a gene; V was cut back by 4 bases and J by 0 bases. CDR3 sequence reads: CASSARPTSGASTDTQYF. CDR3 bases: TGTGCCAGCAGTGCACGCCCGACTAGCGGGGCTAGCACAGATACGCAGTATTTT.

This chain links TRBV6-1 with TRBJ1-5; 11 positions match TRBD1. The J segment lost 7 bases and the V segment lost 0 bases, leaving 14 bases of the junction unmatched. CDR1 and CDR2 (germline): MNHNS, SASEGT. The CDR3 is made up of 19 amino acids. The DNA of the CDR3 is TGTGCCAGCAGTGAAGCATTGCTCCCGTGGGGGACAGGGGGACAGCCCCAGCATTTT. It is translated as CASSEALLPWGTGGQPQHF.

The CDR3 loop is CASSERWESTEQYF. CDR3 nucleotides: TGTGCCAGCAGTGAAAGATGGGAGAGCACGGAGCAGTACTTC. The chain carries TRBV6-1 and TRBJ2-7; maybe TRBD2 (5 bases). Deletions cut 2 bases from V and 7 bases from J, with 15 bases between. CDR3 size: 14 residues. In germline, CDR1 is MNHNS, CDR2 SASEGT.

The chain couples TRBV27 to TRBJ2-3, with D maybe TRBD1 (5 bases). CDR1 is MNHEY and CDR2 is SMNVEV in the germline V gene (reference sequence). CDR3 length equals 14 residues. Trimming pared 1 base from V and 4 bases from J, leaving 9 bases between. The CDR3 DNA follows: TGTGCCAGCAGTTTATGGGGCTTCCCAGATACGCAGTATTTT. Amino acids: CASSLWGFPDTQYF.

V is TRBV27 and J is TRBJ1-3, with D perhaps matching TRBD1 (5 bases). The germline V gene has CDR1 MNHEY and CDR2 SMNVEV (reference sequence). Between the trimmed V and J ends, which lost 6 bases and 4 bases, there was a span of 13 bases. The CDR3 totals 14 residues. As DNA, the CDR3 is TGTGCCAGCAGCTCGGGGGGGATCGGAAACACCATATATTTT. As protein: CASSSGGIGNTIYF.

The rearrangement joins TRBV19 to TRBJ1-6, with a possible D match to TRBD1 (6 bases). Germline CDR1 LNHDA, CDR2 SQIVND (reference sequence). The germline V and J ends were trimmed by 1 base and 7 bases, with 11 bases remaining between them. This CDR3 contains 15 residues. CDR3 sequence reads: CASSIGWQGNSPLHF. The CDR3 DNA sequence: TGTGCCAGTAGTATAGGGTGGCAGGGGAATTCACCCCTCCACTTT.

About this clone itself: At the DNA level, this CDR3 is encoded by other sequences in the same sample as well. V and J are TRBV15 and TRBJ1-6, with D uncertain. Germline CDR1 is LNHNV and CDR2 is YYDKDF (reference sequence). Deletions cut 9 bases from V and 4 bases from J, with 13 bases between. This CDR3 comprises 14 residues. CDR3 DNA sequence: TGTGCCACAAGCCCCGGACTGTATAATTCACCCCTCCACTTT. Protein: CATSPGLYNSPLHF.

This clone occurred once. The chain joins TRBV10-2 to TRBJ2-3; no reliable D call. The V gene's germline CDR1 is WSHSY and CDR2 SAAADI. The CDR3 loop spans 11 amino acids. Trimming left V 5 bases short and J 6 bases short, with 6 bases between. As DNA, the CDR3 is TGCGCCAGCAGTCGGCGGGATACGCAGTATTTT. Translating gives CASSRRDTQYF.

V and J are TRBV27 and TRBJ1-6; 9 bases agree with TRBD1. Germline CDR1 MNHEY, CDR2 SMNVEV (reference sequence). The CDR3 spans 16 residues. J lost 5 bases, V lost 6 bases, and 8 bases had no gene match. The DNA for the CDR3 is TGTGCCAGCAGGGGACAGGGTTCGGTCAATAATTCACCCCTCCACTTT. Translation: CASRGQGSVNNSPLHF.

A single count supports this clone. The genes are TRBV9 and TRBJ2-6; D ambiguous. V was pared by 0 bases and J by 1 base, with 17 bases between. CDR1 is SGDLS, CDR2 YYNGEE, per germline. The CDR3 runs 19 residues. CDR3 sequence reads: CASSVGGGAFRSGANVLTF. The CDR3 DNA is TGTGCCAGCAGCGTAGGCGGCGGTGCGTTTCGTTCTGGGGCCAACGTCCTGACTTTC.

The CDR3 is CASSGYRGRTDTQYF. The CDR3 nucleotides read TGTGCCAGTAGCGGATACAGGGGGCGAACAGATACGCAGTATTTT. The chain carries TRBV19 and TRBJ2-3; TRBD1 aligns across 9 bases. With 6 bases clipped from V and 3 bases from J, the junction kept 7 bases outside the gene matches. The CDR3 length is 15 residues. Germline CDR1 reads LNHDA; CDR2 reads SQIVND (reference sequence).

The chain links TRBV28 to TRBJ2-1, with 9 bases that match TRBD2. The CDR3 is 15 residues long. Germline V CDR1 and CDR2: MDHEN, SYDVKM. V shed 3 bases and J 6 bases; nucleotides not matched to a gene: 6. CDR3 DNA sequence: TGTGCCAGCAGTTTGTCGCGGGGGGGCCTCAATGAGCAGTTCTTC. Translation gives CASSLSRGGLNEQFF.

The chain joins TRBV7-2 to TRBJ2-7; 14 positions agree with TRBD2. The germline V gene has CDR1 SGHTA and CDR2 FQGNSA. The length of the CDR3 is 16 residues. V shed 5 bases, J shed 1 base, and the junction held 4 bases outside the gene matches. CDR3 loop: CASSAGLAGVSYEQYF. CDR3 bases: TGTGCCAGCAGCGCGGGACTAGCGGGAGTATCCTACGAGCAGTACTTC.

The V and J genes are TRBV18 and TRBJ2-2; D call uncertain. The CDR3 totals 13 residues. Germline CDR1 and CDR2: KGHSH and LQKENI. Trimming removed 3 bases at V and 6 bases at J, with 8 bases between. CDR3 nucleotide sequence: TGTGCCAGCTCACCGACTTCTCCCGGGGAGCTGTTTTTT. Residues: CASSPTSPGELFF.

The rearrangement uses TRBV18 and TRBJ2-1; 7 nucleotides match TRBD1. The CDR3 covers 14 residues. The J segment lost 8 bases and the V segment lost 6 bases, leaving 10 bases of the junction unmatched. CDR1 KGHSH and CDR2 LQKENI come from the germline V gene. The DNA of the CDR3 is TGTGCCAGCTCTGTAGAGGGGGCTTTGGATGAGCAGTTCTTC. This gives the protein CASSVEGALDEQFF.

CDR3 bases: TGTGCCAGCAGCCGGGGGAGTGGCGGCTACGAGCAGTACTTC. Translated: CASSRGSGGYEQYF. The rearrangement joins TRBV11-3 to TRBJ2-5, with D perhaps TRBD2 (6 bases). The assigned J gene may be wrong: the sequence end matches TRBJ2-7 better. From germline, CDR1 is SGHNT and CDR2 YENEEA. The CDR3 extends over 14 amino acids.

The chain has TRBV6-6 and TRBJ1-1, with a weak D call TRBD1 (6 bases). V lost 4 bases, J lost 1 base, and 7 bases lay in between. Germline V CDR1 and CDR2: MNHNY, SVGAGI (reference sequence). The CDR3 sequence is 13 residues long. DNA of the CDR3: TGTGCCAGCAGTTGGACAGCGAACACTGAAGCTTTCTTT. Amino acids: CASSWTANTEAFF.

In this sample, this clone turned up once. The V and J genes are TRBV2 and TRBJ2-2, with 8 positions matching TRBD1. Per germline, CDR1 SNHLY and CDR2 FYNNEI. Unmatched junction bases numbered 5, after V lost 7 bases and J lost 1 base. CDR3 size: 15 residues. The DNA of the CDR3 is TGTGCCAGCACGAGAGACAGGGGGAACACCGGGGAGCTGTTTTTT. Its translation: CASTRDRGNTGELFF.

This chain connects TRBV18 to TRBJ1-2; 8 bases line up with TRBD1. The CDR3 sequence is 16 residues long. Germline CDR1 is KGHSH and CDR2 is LQKENI. V shed 0 bases and J 3 bases; nucleotides not matched to a gene: 6. This CDR3 is CASSPPSSGGDYGYTF. Here the CDR3 DNA reads TGTGCCAGCTCACCACCGTCTTCAGGGGGCGACTATGGCTACACCTTC. Based on the CDR3 plus reference TRBV18 and TRBJ1-2, the full variable domain is NAGVMQNPRHLVRRRGQEARLRCSPMKGHSHVYWYRQLPEEGLKFMVYLQKENIIDESGMPKERFSAEFPKEGPSILRIQQVVRGDSAAYFCASSPPSSGGDYGYTFGSGTRLTVV.

This clone turned up a few times. This chain connects TRBV27 to TRBJ2-3, with 8 bases lining up with TRBD1. The CDR3 runs to 12 residues. V gave up 6 bases and J gave up 6 bases; unmatched junction bases: 2. The germline V gene encodes CDR1 MNHEY and CDR2 SMNVEV (reference sequence). CDR3 sequence: CASSRQGDTQYF. The CDR3 DNA is TGTGCCAGCAGCCGACAGGGGGATACGCAGTATTTT.

The chain recombines TRBV14 with TRBJ2-1; D uncertain. The CDR3 spans 18 residues. The V gene lost 4 bases and the J gene lost 2 bases, with 21 bases spanning the gap. CDR1 and CDR2 (germline): SGHDN, FVKESK. The CDR3 sequence is CASSRGAFPFVTYNEQFF. The CDR3 DNA sequence: TGTGCCAGCAGCCGCGGAGCGTTCCCCTTCGTGACCTACAATGAGCAGTTCTTC.

This chain links TRBV29-1 with TRBJ1-1; TRBD1 is a possible D gene (6 bases). This CDR3 is built from 14 residues. V was shortened by 4 bases and J by 5 bases, with 17 bases between the two germline ends. Germline CDR1 SQVTM, CDR2 ANQGSEA. The CDR3 is CSVVSGGAWTEAFF. In nucleotides, the CDR3 is TGCAGCGTTGTGTCCGGGGGGGCTTGGACTGAAGCTTTCTTT.

The rearrangement joins TRBV10-3 to TRBJ2-2; 13 bases agree with TRBD2. The germline V gene has CDR1 ENHRY and CDR2 SYGVKD. The J segment lost 6 bases and the V segment lost 7 bases, leaving 8 bases of the junction unmatched. The CDR3 totals 16 residues. Here the CDR3 reads CAITGLAGEKSGELFF. The CDR3 nucleotides are TGTGCCATCACTGGACTAGCGGGAGAGAAATCCGGGGAGCTGTTTTTT.

The genes are TRBV4-2 and TRBJ2-2; 7 positions agree with TRBD2. There are 16 residues in the CDR3. CDR1 is LGHNA and CDR2 is YNFKEQ in the germline V gene. After removal of 0 bases from V and 0 bases from J, the junction contained 1 base not matched to a gene. The CDR3 nucleotides are TGTGCCAGCAGCCAAGACGGGGGGTCGAACACCGGGGAGCTGTTTTTT. Residues: CASSQDGGSNTGELFF.

The rearrangement links TRBV27 to TRBJ1-3; tentatively, D is TRBD1 (6 bases). CDR3 length: 15 residues. Germline CDR1 is MNHEY and CDR2 is SMNVEV (reference sequence). Deletions cut 5 bases from V and 0 bases from J, with 11 bases between. In nucleotides, the CDR3 is TGTGCCAGCAGTGACAGGATCCACTCTGGAAACACCATATATTTT. This gives the protein CASSDRIHSGNTIYF.

The chain has TRBV5-1 and TRBJ1-3; TRBD1 aligns across 10 bases. V dropped 0 bases and J dropped 4; count of bases not matched to a gene: 4. The CDR3 consists of 16 residues. CDR1 and CDR2 (germline): SGHRS, YFSETQ. CDR3: CASSLGQGASGNTIYF. CDR3 DNA sequence: TGCGCCAGCAGCTTGGGACAGGGGGCGTCGGGAAACACCATATATTTT.

The CDR3 DNA follows: TGTGCCTGGGATTTGGGGGGGCACCCCTCCTACGAGCAGTACTTC. Translating it yields CAWDLGGHPSYEQYF. The gene calls are TRBV30 and TRBJ2-7; the D gene is possibly TRBD2 (7 bases). The V and J ends lost 5 bases and 0 bases respectively, with 17 bases between them. The CDR3 runs 15 residues. Germline-derived CDR1 and CDR2 are GTSNPN and SVGIG (reference sequence).

This clone was counted once. The rearrangement links TRBV19 to TRBJ2-3; 9 bases fit TRBD1. CDR3 length: 14 amino acids. Losses at the gene ends were 6 bases for V and 4 bases for J; bases not matched to a gene: 5. Germline assignment: CDR1 LNHDA and CDR2 SQIVND (reference sequence). CDR3 residues: CASRGTGLADTQYF. Here the CDR3 DNA reads TGTGCCAGTAGAGGGACAGGGCTTGCAGATACGCAGTATTTT.

The chain carries TRBV13 and TRBJ2-5; 9 nucleotides agree with TRBD1. Germline V gene lookup returns CDR1 PRHDT and CDR2 FYEKMQ (reference sequence). Losses at the gene ends were 5 bases for V and 0 bases for J; bases not matched to a gene: 4. The CDR3 extends over 15 amino acids. The CDR3 bases are TGTGCCAGCAGCCCCGGACAGGGGTACCAAGAGACCCAGTACTTC. Translating gives CASSPGQGYQETQYF.